This T cell receptor beta chain was retrieved from a study of OX40 agonist ivuxolimab in advanced cancers. Study as a whole: Patients were treated with ivuxolimab, an agonistic anti-OX40 (CD134) antibody. Three dose-escalation patients had partial responses: one with hepatocellular carcinoma and two with cutaneous melanoma.

CDR3 length: 14 residues. Germline values: CDR1 SGHTA, CDR2 FQGTGA. With 6 bases removed from V and 5 bases from J, the gap between germline ends came to 13 bases. Here immunoSEQ multiplex PCR was the method, and the copy in TCRdb shows in-frame clones only, minus some. The data hold more than 55,000 clones, with about 89% observed a single time. The origin of this receptor is an adult with an advanced solid tumor such as melanoma, head and neck, liver or kidney cancer. The specimen was CD4+ or CD8+ T cells sorted from blood, collected in a trial of the OX40 agonist ivuxolimab. This chain links TRBV7-3 with TRBJ2-2; TRBD1 is a possible D gene (5 bases). CDR3 DNA sequence: TGTGCCAGCAGTTTGCTCGACAGTACCGGGGAGCTGTTTTTT. Translation gives CASSLLDSTGELFF.